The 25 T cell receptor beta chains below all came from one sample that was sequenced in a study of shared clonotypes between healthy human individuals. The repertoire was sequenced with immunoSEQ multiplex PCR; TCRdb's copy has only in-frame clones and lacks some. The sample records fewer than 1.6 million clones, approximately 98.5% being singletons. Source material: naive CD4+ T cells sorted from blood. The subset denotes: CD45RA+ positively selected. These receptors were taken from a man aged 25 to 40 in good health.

The CDR3 nucleotides are TGTGCCAGCAGTTTACACGGGACTAGCGGGAGGGCCCAGGGCAGCTACGAGCAGTACTTC. Its translation is CASSLHGTSGRAQGSYEQYF. The chain joins TRBV27 to TRBJ2-7, with 16 bases that match TRBD2. The CDR3 is 20 amino acids. The germline V gene has CDR1 MNHEY and CDR2 SMNVEV (reference sequence). The V segment lost 2 bases and the J segment 3 bases; nucleotides outside the gene matches: 13.

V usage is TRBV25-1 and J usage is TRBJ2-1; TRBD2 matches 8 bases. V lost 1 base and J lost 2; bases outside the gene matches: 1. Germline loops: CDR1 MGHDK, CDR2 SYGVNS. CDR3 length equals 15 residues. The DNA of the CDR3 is TGTGCCAGCAGTGAATCGGGAGGGCCCTACAATGAGCAGTTCTTC. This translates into CASSESGGPYNEQFF. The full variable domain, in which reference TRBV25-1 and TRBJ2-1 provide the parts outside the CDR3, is EADIYQTPRYLVIGTGKKITLECSQTMGHDKMYWYQQDPGMELHLIHYSYGVNSTEKGDLSSESTVSRIRTEHFPLTLESARPSHTSQYLCASSESGGPYNEQFFGPGTRLTVL.

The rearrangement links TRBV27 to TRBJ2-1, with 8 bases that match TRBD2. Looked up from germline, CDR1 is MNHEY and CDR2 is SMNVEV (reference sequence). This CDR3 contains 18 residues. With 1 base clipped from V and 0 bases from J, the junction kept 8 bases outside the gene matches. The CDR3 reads CASSLLSVLADSYNEQFF. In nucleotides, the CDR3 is TGTGCCAGCAGTTTATTGTCGGTACTAGCGGACTCCTACAATGAGCAGTTCTTC.

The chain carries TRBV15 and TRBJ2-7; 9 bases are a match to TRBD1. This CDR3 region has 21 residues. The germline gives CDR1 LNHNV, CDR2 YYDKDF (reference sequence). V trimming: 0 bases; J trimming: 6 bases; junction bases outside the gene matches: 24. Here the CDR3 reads CATSRDRKQERSTGGSGEQYF. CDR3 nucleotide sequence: TGTGCCACCAGCAGAGATCGTAAACAGGAAAGGTCCACAGGGGGCTCGGGCGAGCAGTACTTC.

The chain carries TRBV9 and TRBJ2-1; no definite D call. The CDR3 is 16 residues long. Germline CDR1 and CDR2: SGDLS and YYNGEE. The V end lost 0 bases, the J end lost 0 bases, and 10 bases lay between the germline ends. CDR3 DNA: TGTGCCAGCAGCGTAGGGGTCGCAGGCTCCTACAATGAGCAGTTCTTC. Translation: CASSVGVAGSYNEQFF.

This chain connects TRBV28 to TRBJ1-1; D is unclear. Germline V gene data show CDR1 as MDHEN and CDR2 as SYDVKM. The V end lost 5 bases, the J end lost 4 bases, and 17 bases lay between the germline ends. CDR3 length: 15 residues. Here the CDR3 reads CASSLPPGLSTEAFF. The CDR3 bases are TGTGCCAGCAGTCTACCACCGGGGTTAAGCACTGAAGCTTTCTTT.

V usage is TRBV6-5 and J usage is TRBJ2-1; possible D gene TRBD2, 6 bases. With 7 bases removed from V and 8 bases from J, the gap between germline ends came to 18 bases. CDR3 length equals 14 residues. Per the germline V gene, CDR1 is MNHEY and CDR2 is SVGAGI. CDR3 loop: CASTRGRSYDEQFF. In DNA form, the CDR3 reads TGTGCCAGCACCAGAGGGAGGTCATATGATGAGCAGTTCTTC.

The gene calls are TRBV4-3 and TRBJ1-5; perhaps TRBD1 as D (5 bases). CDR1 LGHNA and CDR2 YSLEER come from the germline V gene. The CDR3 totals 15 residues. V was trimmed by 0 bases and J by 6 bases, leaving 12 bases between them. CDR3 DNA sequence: TGCGCCAGCAGCCAAGATCTCAGGGCCGTTCAGCCCCAGCATTTT. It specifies CASSQDLRAVQPQHF.

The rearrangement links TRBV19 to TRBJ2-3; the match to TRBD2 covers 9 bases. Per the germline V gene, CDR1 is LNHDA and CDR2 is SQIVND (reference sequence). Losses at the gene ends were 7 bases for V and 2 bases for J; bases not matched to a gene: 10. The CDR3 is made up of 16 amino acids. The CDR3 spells CASNGRVAGATDTQYF. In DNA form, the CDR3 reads TGTGCCAGTAATGGTCGGGTAGCGGGGGCCACAGATACGCAGTATTTT. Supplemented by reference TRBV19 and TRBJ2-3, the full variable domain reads DGGITQSPKYLFRKEGQNVTLSCEQNLNHDAMYWYRQDPGQGLRLIYYSQIVNDFQKGDIAEGYSVSREKKESFPLTVTSAQKNPTAFYLCASNGRVAGATDTQYFGPGTRLTVL.

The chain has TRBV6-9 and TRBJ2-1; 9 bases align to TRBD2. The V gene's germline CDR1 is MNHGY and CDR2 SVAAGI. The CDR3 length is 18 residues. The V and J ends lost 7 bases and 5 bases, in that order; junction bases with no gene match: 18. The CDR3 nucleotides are TGTGCCAGCATTCTACAGGGACTAGCTTTAAGGAGGCACAATGAGCAGTTCTTC. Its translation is CASILQGLALRRHNEQFF.

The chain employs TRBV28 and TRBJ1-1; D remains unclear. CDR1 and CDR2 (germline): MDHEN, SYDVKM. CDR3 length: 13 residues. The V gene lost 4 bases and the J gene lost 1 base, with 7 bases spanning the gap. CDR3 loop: CASSSGPNTEAFF. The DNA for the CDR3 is TGTGCCAGCAGTTCGGGCCCGAACACTGAAGCTTTCTTT.

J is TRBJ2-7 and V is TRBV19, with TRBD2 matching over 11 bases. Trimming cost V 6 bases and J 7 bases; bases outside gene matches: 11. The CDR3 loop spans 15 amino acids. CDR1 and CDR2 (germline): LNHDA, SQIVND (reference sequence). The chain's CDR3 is CASSPIAGGPGEQYF. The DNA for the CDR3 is TGTGCCAGTAGCCCCATAGCGGGAGGGCCTGGAGAGCAGTACTTC.

Here the CDR3 reads CASSVGAGGPRDTQYF. CDR3 sequence (DNA): TGTGCCAGCAGCGTAGGAGCGGGAGGGCCGAGAGATACGCAGTATTTT. V usage is TRBV9 and J usage is TRBJ2-3; 10 nucleotides line up with TRBD2. J was trimmed by 5 bases and V by 0 bases; bases with no gene match: 6. CDR3 length: 16 residues. The V gene's germline CDR1 is SGDLS and CDR2 YYNGEE.

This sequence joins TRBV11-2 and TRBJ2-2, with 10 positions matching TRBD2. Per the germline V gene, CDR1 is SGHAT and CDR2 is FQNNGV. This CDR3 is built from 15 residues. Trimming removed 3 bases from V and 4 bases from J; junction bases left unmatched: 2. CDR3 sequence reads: CASSLVAGGTGELFF. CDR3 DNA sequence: TGTGCCAGCAGCTTGGTAGCGGGAGGCACCGGGGAGCTGTTTTTT. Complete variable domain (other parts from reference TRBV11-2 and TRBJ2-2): EAGVAQSPRYKIIEKRQSVAFWCNPISGHATLYWYQQILGQGPKLLIQFQNNGVVDDSQLPKDRFSAERLKGVDSTLKIQPAKLEDSAVYLCASSLVAGGTGELFFGEGSRLTVL.

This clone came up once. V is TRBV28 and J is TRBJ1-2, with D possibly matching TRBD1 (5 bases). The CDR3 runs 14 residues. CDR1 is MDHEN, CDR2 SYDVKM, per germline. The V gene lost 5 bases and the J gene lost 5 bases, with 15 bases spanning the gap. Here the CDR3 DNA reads TGTGCCAGCAGTCCTCCGGGACGGAAATATGGCTACACCTTC. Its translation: CASSPPGRKYGYTF.

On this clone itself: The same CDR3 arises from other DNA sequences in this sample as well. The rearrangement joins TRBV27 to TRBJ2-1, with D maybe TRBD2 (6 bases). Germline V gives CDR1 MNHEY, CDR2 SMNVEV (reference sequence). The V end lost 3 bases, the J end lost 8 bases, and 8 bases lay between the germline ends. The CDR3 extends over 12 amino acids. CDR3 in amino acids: CASSLGGYEQFF. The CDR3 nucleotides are TGTGCCAGCAGTTTGGGGGGTTATGAGCAGTTCTTC.

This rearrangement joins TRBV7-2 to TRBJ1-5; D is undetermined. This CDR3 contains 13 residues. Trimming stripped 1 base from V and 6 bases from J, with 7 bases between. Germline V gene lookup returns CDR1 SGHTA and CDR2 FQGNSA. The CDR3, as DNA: TGTGCCAGCAGCTTAGGTGAGGGTCAGCCCCAGCATTTT. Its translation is CASSLGEGQPQHF. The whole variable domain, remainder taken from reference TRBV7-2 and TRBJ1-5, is GAGVSQSPSNKVTEKGKDVELRCDPISGHTALYWYRQSLGQGLEFLIYFQGNSAPDKSGLPSDRFSAERTGGSVSTLTIQRTQQEDSAVYLCASSLGEGQPQHFGDGTRLSIL.

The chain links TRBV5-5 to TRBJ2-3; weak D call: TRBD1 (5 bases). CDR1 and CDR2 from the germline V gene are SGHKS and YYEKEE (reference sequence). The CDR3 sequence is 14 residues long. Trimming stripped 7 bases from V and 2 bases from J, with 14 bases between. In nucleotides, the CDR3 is TGTGCCAGCGGACAAGGGGTGTACACAGATACGCAGTATTTT. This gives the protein CASGQGVYTDTQYF.

The CDR3 bases are TGTGCCAGCAGCTTAAAGGACAGGGAAGGAAATCAGCCCCAGCATTTT. It encodes CASSLKDREGNQPQHF. This chain joins TRBV21-1 and TRBJ1-5; TRBD1 was called by the table and not checked on the DNA. TRBV21-1 has pseudogene status. This CDR3 spans 16 amino acids.

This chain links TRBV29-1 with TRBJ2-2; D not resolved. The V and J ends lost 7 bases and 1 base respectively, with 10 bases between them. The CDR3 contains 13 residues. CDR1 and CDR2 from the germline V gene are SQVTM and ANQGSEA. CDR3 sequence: CSAQTGNTGELFF. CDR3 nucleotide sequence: TGCAGCGCACAAACCGGGAACACCGGGGAGCTGTTTTTT.

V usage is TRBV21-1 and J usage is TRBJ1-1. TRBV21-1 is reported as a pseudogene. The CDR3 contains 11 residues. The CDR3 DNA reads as TGTGCCAGCAGCAAGAACACTGAAGCTTTCTTT. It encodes CASSKNTEAFF.

CDR3 loop: CASSLAGWAYEQYF. The CDR3 bases are TGTGCCAGCAGCTTAGCAGGTTGGGCCTACGAGCAGTACTTC. V usage is TRBV7-6 and J usage is TRBJ2-7, with unresolved D. This CDR3 region has 14 residues. The V end lost 0 bases, the J end lost 2 bases, and 8 bases lay between the germline ends. Germline V CDR1 and CDR2: SGHVS, FNYEAQ.

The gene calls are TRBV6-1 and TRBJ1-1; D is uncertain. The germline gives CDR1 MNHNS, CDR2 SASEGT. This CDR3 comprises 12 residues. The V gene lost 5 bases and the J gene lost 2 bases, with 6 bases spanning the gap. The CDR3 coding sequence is TGTGCCAGCAGTCCCGTTAACACTGAAGCTTTCTTT. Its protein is CASSPVNTEAFF.

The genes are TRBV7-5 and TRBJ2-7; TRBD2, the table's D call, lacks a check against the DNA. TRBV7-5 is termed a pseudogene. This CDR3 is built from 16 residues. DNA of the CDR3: TGTGTCAGAAGCTTAAAATTGTGCGCCACGAGCTACGAGCAGTACTTC. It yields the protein CVRSLKLCATSYEQYF.

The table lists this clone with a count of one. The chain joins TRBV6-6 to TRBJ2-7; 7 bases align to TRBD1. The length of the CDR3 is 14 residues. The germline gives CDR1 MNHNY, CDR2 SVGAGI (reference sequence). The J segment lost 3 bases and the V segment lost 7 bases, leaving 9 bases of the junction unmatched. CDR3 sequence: CASKRQGKNYEQYF. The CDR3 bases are TGTGCCAGCAAACGACAGGGAAAAAACTACGAGCAGTACTTC.